Each of the 7 T cell receptor beta chains below was sequenced from the same sample in a study of blood T cell repertoires in COVID-19. Profiling relied on immunoSEQ multiplex PCR, and the TCRdb table lists in-frame clones only, not all of them. Of around 140,000 clones listed, under 90% are singletons. Sequencing was done on a sample of peripheral blood. The origin of the receptors is a man between 70 and 80 years old who had recovered from COVID-19.

The CDR3 here is CASSPPGLAGAGTGELFF. In DNA, the CDR3 is TGTGCCAGCTCACCACCCGGGCTAGCGGGAGCTGGGACCGGGGAGCTGTTTTTT. This chain connects TRBV18 to TRBJ2-2, with 10 positions matching TRBD2. With 0 bases clipped from V and 5 bases from J, the junction kept 9 bases outside the gene matches. Germline V lookup: CDR1 KGHSH, CDR2 LQKENI. The CDR3 contains 18 residues.

This chain connects TRBV9 to TRBJ2-3, with 8 bases lining up with TRBD1. Germline CDR1 is SGDLS and CDR2 is YYNGEE. This CDR3 region has 20 residues. V lost 4 bases and J lost 6; bases outside the gene matches: 25. The CDR3 nucleotides read TGTGCCAGCAGCCCTCGGACAGGGAACTACATCCTAGGTATCCATGATACGCAGTATTTT. Its translation: CASSPRTGNYILGIHDTQYF.

The chain employs TRBV27 and TRBJ2-7; D uncertain. Germline assignment: CDR1 MNHEY and CDR2 SMNVEV (reference sequence). The V end lost 10 bases, the J end lost 0 bases, and 16 bases lay between the germline ends. The CDR3 length is 14 residues. CDR3 in DNA: TGTGCCAAACGGGTGACTGTGAGCTCCTACGAGCAGTACTTC. This encodes CAKRVTVSSYEQYF.

The rearrangement joins TRBV9 to TRBJ2-1; D gene uncertain. Trimming took 0 bases from V and 2 from J, leaving 9 bases between them. Germline-derived CDR1 and CDR2 are SGDLS and YYNGEE. This CDR3 region has 15 residues. The CDR3 sequence: CASSVELSAYNEQFF. The CDR3 bases are TGTGCCAGCAGCGTAGAACTTTCCGCCTACAATGAGCAGTTCTTC.

This clone was detected a few times. The junction differs from germline at one of its ends, possibly a read error. The V and J genes are TRBV5-1 and TRBJ2-2, with a weak D call TRBD1 (6 bases). The CDR3 extends over 17 amino acids. The germline V gene has CDR1 SGHRS and CDR2 YFSETQ. The CDR3 here is CASSLVVGQGNPGELFF. CDR3 bases: TGCGCCAGCAGCTTGGTCGTTGGGCAGGGGAACCCCGGGGAGCTGTTTTTT.

This rearrangement joins TRBV27 to TRBJ2-3; 9 bases line up with TRBD2. V shed 5 bases, J shed 5 bases, and the junction held 11 bases outside the gene matches. The CDR3 is made up of 16 amino acids. Germline V lookup: CDR1 MNHEY, CDR2 SMNVEV (reference sequence). In DNA, the CDR3 is TGTGCCAGCAGTAAGATTGCGGGAGGGAGGAAAGATACGCAGTATTTT. It codes for CASSKIAGGRKDTQYF.

The table lists this clone with a few counts. The chain joins TRBV28 to TRBJ1-1; D remains unclear. Germline-derived CDR1 and CDR2 are MDHEN and SYDVKM. The V end was cut by 5 bases, the J end by 5 bases, with 6 bases between. The CDR3 contains 11 residues. The CDR3 protein is CASSGGTEAFF. The CDR3 nucleotides read TGTGCCAGCAGTGGAGGGACTGAAGCTTTCTTT.